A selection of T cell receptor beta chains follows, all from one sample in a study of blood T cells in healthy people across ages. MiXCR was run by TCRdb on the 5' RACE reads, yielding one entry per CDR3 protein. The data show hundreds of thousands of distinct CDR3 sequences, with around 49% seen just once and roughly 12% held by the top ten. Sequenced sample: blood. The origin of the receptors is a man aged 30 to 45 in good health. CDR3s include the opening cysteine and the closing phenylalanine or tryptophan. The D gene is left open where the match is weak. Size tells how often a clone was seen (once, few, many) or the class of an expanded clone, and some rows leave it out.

CDR3 protein: CASTTGTSGGHYEQYF
CDR3 DNA: TGTGCCAGCACCACAGGGACTAGCGGGGGACATTACGAGCAGTACTTC
J gene: TRBJ2-7
D gene: TRBD2
clone size: .
V gene: TRBV6-1

CDR3 protein: CASSDVLDQETQYF
CDR3 DNA: TGTGCCAGCAGTGATGTACTGGACCAAGAGACCCAGTACTTC
J gene: TRBJ2-5
D gene: .
clone size: .
V gene: TRBV6-1

CDR3 protein: CASSRRDRNLYNEQFF
CDR3 DNA: TGTGCCAGCAGCCGCAGGGACAGAAACCTTTACAATGAGCAGTTCTTC
J gene: TRBJ2-1
D gene: TRBD1
clone size: .
V gene: TRBV3-1

CDR3 protein: CSVVGDETGVKGYTF
CDR3 DNA: TGCAGCGTTGTAGGGGATGAGACAGGCGTCAAAGGCTACACCTTC
J gene: TRBJ1-2
D gene: .
clone size: .
V gene: TRBV29-1

CDR3 protein: CASSFGWGDTDTQYF
CDR3 DNA: TGTGCCAGCAGCTTCGGGTGGGGGGACACAGATACGCAGTATTTT
J gene: TRBJ2-3
D gene: .
clone size: few
V gene: TRBV7-2

CDR3 protein: CASSQAWGVSTDTQYF
CDR3 DNA: TGCGCCAGCAGCCAAGCTTGGGGAGTCAGCACAGATACGCAGTATTTT
J gene: TRBJ2-3
D gene: .
clone size: few
V gene: TRBV4-1

CDR3 protein: CASSFVLSGVVGAQYF
CDR3 DNA: TGTGCCAGCAGTTTTGTCCTCTCGGGAGTTGTAGGGGCCCAGTACTTC
J gene: TRBJ2-5
D gene: .
clone size: .
V gene: TRBV12-3/TRBV12-4

CDR3 protein: CASSLGQGRSDTQYF
CDR3 DNA: TGTGCCAGCAGCTTAGGACAGGGAAGATCAGATACGCAGTATTTT
J gene: TRBJ2-3
D gene: TRBD1
clone size: .
V gene: TRBV7-2

CDR3 protein: CASSGPTEETQYF
CDR3 DNA: TGTGCCAGCAGCGGGCCGACAGAAGAGACCCAGTACTTC
J gene: TRBJ2-5
D gene: .
clone size: .
V gene: TRBV5-5

CDR3 protein: CASSGQGVTDTQYF
CDR3 DNA: TGTGCCAGCAGCGGACAGGGGGTCACAGATACGCAGTATTTT
J gene: TRBJ2-3
D gene: TRBD1
clone size: few
V gene: TRBV5-5

CDR3 protein: CASMRINSPLHF
CDR3 DNA: TGTGCCAGCATGAGGATTAATTCACCCCTCCACTTT
J gene: TRBJ1-6
D gene: .
clone size: few
V gene: TRBV28

CDR3 protein: CASSQASGGRSYEQYF
CDR3 DNA: TGCGCCAGCAGCCAAGCTAGCGGGGGCCGCTCCTACGAGCAGTACTTC
J gene: TRBJ2-7
D gene: TRBD2
clone size: .
V gene: TRBV4-1

CDR3 protein: CASSRNRGDGGYTF
CDR3 DNA: TGTGCCAGCAGCCGTAATAGAGGAGACGGGGGCTACACCTTC
J gene: TRBJ1-2
D gene: .
clone size: .
V gene: TRBV11-2

CDR3 protein: CASSLFLGTGRDYTF
CDR3 DNA: TGTGCCAGTAGTCTTTTTCTTGGGACAGGTCGTGACTACACCTTC
J gene: TRBJ1-2
D gene: TRBD1
clone size: .
V gene: TRBV19

CDR3 protein: CATSRDRGGAPTDTQYF
CDR3 DNA: TGTGCCACCAGCAGAGATCGAGGGGGGGCACCCACAGATACGCAGTATTTT
J gene: TRBJ2-3
D gene: .
clone size: .
V gene: TRBV15

CDR3 protein: CASSLWGQDTQYF
CDR3 DNA: TGTGCCAGCAGCTTGTGGGGTCAAGATACGCAGTATTTT
J gene: TRBJ2-3
D gene: .
clone size: .
V gene: TRBV5-5

CDR3 protein: CASSLGDRLAKNIQYF
CDR3 DNA: TGTGCCAGCAGCTTGGGGGACAGACTAGCCAAAAACATTCAGTACTTC
J gene: TRBJ2-4
D gene: TRBD1
clone size: .
V gene: TRBV7-2

CDR3 protein: CASSPPASGSGGYTF
CDR3 DNA: TGTGCCAGCAGTCCCCCGGCTTCGGGCTCCGGGGGCTACACCTTC
J gene: TRBJ1-2
D gene: .
clone size: .
V gene: TRBV6-5

CDR3 protein: CASSYSGTGVIGYTF
CDR3 DNA: TGTGCCAGCAGTTACTCCGGGACAGGGGTTATCGGCTACACCTTC
J gene: TRBJ1-2
D gene: TRBD1
clone size: .
V gene: TRBV6-5

CDR3 protein: CAWSTGDGYTF
CDR3 DNA: TGTGCCTGGAGTACAGGGGATGGCTACACCTTC
J gene: TRBJ1-2
D gene: TRBD1
clone size: .
V gene: TRBV30

CDR3 protein: CSAETREHYEQYF
CDR3 DNA: TGCAGTGCCGAAACCCGGGAACACTACGAGCAGTACTTC
J gene: TRBJ2-7
D gene: .
clone size: few
V gene: TRBV20-1

CDR3 protein: CASSSLAGISYNEQFF
CDR3 DNA: TGCGCCAGCAGCTCCTTAGCGGGGATTTCTTACAATGAGCAGTTCTTC
J gene: TRBJ2-1
D gene: TRBD2
clone size: .
V gene: TRBV5-1

CDR3 protein: CASSLDGQGNVLTF
CDR3 DNA: TGTGCCAGCAGCTTAGATGGACAGGGGAACGTCCTGACTTTC
J gene: TRBJ2-6
D gene: TRBD1
clone size: few
V gene: TRBV7-2

CDR3 protein: CASSYSPGQNTEAFF
CDR3 DNA: TGTGCCAGCAGTTACTCTCCGGGACAGAACACTGAAGCTTTCTTT
J gene: TRBJ1-1
D gene: .
clone size: .
V gene: TRBV6-5